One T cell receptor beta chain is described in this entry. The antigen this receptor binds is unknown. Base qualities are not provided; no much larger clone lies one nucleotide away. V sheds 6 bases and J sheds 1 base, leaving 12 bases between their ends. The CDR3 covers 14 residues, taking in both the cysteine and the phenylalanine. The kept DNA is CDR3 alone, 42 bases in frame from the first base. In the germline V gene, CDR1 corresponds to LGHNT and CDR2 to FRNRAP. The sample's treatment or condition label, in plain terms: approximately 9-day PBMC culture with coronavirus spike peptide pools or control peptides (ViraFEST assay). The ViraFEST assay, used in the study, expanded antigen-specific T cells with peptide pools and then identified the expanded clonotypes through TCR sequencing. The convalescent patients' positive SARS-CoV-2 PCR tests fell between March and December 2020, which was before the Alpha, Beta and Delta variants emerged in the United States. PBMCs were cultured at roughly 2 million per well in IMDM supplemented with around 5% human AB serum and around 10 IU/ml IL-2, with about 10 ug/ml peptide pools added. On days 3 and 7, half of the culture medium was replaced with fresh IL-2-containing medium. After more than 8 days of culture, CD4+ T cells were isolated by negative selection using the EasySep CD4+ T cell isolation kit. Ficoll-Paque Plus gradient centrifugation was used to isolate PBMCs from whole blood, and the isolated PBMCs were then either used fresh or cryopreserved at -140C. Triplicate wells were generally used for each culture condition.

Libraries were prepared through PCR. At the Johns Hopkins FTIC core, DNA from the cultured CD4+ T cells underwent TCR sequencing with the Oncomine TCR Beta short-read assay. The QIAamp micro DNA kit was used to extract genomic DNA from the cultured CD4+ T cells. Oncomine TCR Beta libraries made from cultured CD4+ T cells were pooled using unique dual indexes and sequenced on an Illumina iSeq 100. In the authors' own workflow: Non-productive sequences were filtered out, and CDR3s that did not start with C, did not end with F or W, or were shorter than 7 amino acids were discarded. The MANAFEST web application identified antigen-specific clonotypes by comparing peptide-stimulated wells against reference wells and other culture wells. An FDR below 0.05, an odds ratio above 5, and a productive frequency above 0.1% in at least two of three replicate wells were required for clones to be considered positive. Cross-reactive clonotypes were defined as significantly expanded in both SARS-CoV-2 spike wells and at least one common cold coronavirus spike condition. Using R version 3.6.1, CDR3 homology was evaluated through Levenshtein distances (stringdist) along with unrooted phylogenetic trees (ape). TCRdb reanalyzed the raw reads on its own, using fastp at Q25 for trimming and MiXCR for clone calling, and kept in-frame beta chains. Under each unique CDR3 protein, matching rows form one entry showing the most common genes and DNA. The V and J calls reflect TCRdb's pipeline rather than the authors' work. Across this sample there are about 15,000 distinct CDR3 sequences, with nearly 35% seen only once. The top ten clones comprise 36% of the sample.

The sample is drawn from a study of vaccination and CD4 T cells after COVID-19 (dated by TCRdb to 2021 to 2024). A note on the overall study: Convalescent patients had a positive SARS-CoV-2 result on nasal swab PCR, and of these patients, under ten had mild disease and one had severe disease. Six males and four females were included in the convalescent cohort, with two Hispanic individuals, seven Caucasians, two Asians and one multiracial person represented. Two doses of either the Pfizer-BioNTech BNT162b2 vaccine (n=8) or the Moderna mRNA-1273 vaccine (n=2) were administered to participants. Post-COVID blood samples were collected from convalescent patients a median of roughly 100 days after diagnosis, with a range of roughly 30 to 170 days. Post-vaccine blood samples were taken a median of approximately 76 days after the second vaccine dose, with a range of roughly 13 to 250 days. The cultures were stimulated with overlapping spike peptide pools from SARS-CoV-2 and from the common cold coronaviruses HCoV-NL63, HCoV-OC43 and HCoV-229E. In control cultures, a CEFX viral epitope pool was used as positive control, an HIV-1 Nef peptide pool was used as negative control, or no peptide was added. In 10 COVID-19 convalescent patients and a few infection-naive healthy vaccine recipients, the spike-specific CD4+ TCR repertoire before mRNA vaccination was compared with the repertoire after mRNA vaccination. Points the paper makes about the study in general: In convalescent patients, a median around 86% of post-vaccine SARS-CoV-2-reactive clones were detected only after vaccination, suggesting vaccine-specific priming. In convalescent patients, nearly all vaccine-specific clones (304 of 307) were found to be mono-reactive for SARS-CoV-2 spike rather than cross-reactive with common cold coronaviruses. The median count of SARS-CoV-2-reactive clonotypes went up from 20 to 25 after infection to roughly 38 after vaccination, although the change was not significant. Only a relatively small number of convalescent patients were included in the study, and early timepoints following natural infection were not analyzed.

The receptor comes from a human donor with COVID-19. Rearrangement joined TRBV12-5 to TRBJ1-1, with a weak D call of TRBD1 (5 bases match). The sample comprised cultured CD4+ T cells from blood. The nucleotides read TGTGCTAGTGGGGAGGGGCAGAGGAACACTGAAGCTTTCTTT. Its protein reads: CASGEGQRNTEAFF.